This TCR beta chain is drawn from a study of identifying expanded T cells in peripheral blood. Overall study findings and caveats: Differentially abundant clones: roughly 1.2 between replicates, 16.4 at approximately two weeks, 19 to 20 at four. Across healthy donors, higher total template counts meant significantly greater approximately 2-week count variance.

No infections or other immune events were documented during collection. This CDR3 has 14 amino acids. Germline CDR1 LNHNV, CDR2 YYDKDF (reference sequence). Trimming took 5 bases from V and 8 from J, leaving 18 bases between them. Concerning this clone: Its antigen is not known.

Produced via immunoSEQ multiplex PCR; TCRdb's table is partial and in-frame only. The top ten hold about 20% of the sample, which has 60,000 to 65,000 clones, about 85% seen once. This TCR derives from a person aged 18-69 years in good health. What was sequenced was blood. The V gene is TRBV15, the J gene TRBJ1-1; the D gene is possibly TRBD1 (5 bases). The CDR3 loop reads CATSLPGGLAEAFF. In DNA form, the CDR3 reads TGTGCCACCAGCTTACCGGGGGGGTTGGCCGAAGCTTTCTTT.